This entry lists 14 T cell receptor beta chains sequenced from one sample in a study of low-dose radiotherapy and immunotherapy resistance in tumors. TRAV- and TRBV-specific primers, spanning alpha and beta chains, primed first-strand cDNA. TCRs were put through approximately 20 PCR cycles of amplification with Phusion. A constant-region primer and the V-primer adapter served as the primer pair. TCRdb independently ran MiXCR on the reads; one entry per CDR3 protein. The table lists roughly 100,000 distinct CDR3 sequences, 20% to 25% of them singletons. Stated time point: after trial treatment. Treatment here: LDRT plus nivolumab, ipilimumab, low-dose cyclophosphamide and aspirin (RACIN trial). Specimen: PBMCs, collected after low-dose radiotherapy plus immunotherapy. Every receptor here comes from a female donor with ovarian cancer.

Ten or more counts support this clonotype. The V and J genes are TRBV7-9 and TRBJ1-2; 10 bases map to TRBD1. Germline loops: CDR1 SEHNR, CDR2 FQNEAQ (reference sequence). This CDR3 is built from 15 residues. Germline trimming cut 5 bases from V and 1 base from J; bases unmatched to any gene: 4. CDR3 DNA: TGTGCCAGCAGCCCCGGGGACAGGGGTAACTATGGCTACACCTTC. Its translation is CASSPGDRGNYGYTF.

The chain employs TRBV7-3 and TRBJ2-1; 8 bases map to TRBD1. Germline V gene sequence: CDR1 SGHTA, CDR2 FQGTGA. V was pared by 5 bases and J by 8 bases, with 11 bases of the junction left unmatched. This CDR3 is 15 amino acids long. CDR3 in amino acids: CASSDQGAGTDEQFF. DNA for the CDR3: TGTGCCAGCAGCGACCAGGGGGCAGGTACGGATGAGCAGTTCTTC.

This chain uses TRBV7-2 with TRBJ2-5; TRBD2 might be the D (5 bases). Germline CDR1 is SGHTA and CDR2 is FQGNSA. The CDR3 has 14 amino acids. The V end lost 4 bases, the J end lost 2 bases, and 11 bases lay between the germline ends. CDR3 DNA sequence: TGTGCCAGCAGCTCGACGGGATTTCAAGAGACCCAGTACTTC. Its translation is CASSSTGFQETQYF.

This clonotype was seen ten or more times. The chain employs TRBV24-1 and TRBJ2-4; D ambiguous. The V gene lost 3 bases and the J gene lost 1 base, with 12 bases spanning the gap. Germline values: CDR1 KGHDR, CDR2 SFDVKD. This CDR3 has 16 residues. The CDR3 loop is CATSDAVGGAKNIQYF. The CDR3 nucleotides read TGTGCCACCAGTGATGCGGTCGGTGGGGCCAAAAACATTCAGTACTTC.

In this sample, this clonotype turned up many times. This chain uses TRBV20-1 with TRBJ1-1; 10 bases match TRBD1. Germline lookup yields CDR1 DFQATT and CDR2 SNEGSKA (reference sequence). V gave up 0 bases and J gave up 5 bases; unmatched junction bases: 9. The CDR3 runs to 16 residues. CDR3 nucleotide sequence: TGCAGTGCTAGAGATCGGGGGACAGGGGACTCTACTGAAGCTTTCTTT. This encodes CSARDRGTGDSTEAFF.

The chain is built from TRBV20-1 and TRBJ2-1; weak D call: TRBD2 (6 bases). Germline CDR1 and CDR2: DFQATT and SNEGSKA (reference sequence). V gave up 3 bases and J gave up 5 bases, with 17 bases separating them. The CDR3 sequence is 15 residues long. CDR3 nucleotide sequence: TGCAGTGCTAGTTGGGGGGAAGTCAACAACAATGAGCAGTTCTTC. This translates into CSASWGEVNNNEQFF.

This clonotype was seen repeatedly, ten times or more. The chain uses TRBV3-1 and TRBJ1-4; no firm D call. The CDR3 is 15 amino acids. Germline V CDR1 and CDR2: LGHDT, YNNKEL (reference sequence). The V gene lost 4 bases and the J gene lost 5 bases, with 14 bases spanning the gap. This CDR3 is CASSPRGRINEKLFF. CDR3 DNA: TGTGCCAGCAGCCCGCGTGGGAGAATAAATGAAAAACTGTTTTTT.

The chain couples TRBV11-3 to TRBJ2-7; tentative D call: TRBD2 (6 bases). Germline lookup yields CDR1 SGHNT and CDR2 YENEEA. V was pared by 5 bases and J by 4 bases, with 15 bases between. This CDR3 has 14 amino acids. CDR3 loop: CASSRDGGIYEQYF. The CDR3 DNA follows: TGTGCCAGCAGCCGCGACGGAGGGATTTACGAGCAGTACTTC.

The V gene is TRBV7-2, the J gene TRBJ2-1; TRBD2 matches 11 bases. V lost 3 bases and J lost 0; bases outside the gene matches: 13. The CDR3 runs 20 residues. The germline gives CDR1 SGHTA, CDR2 FQGNSA. This CDR3 is CASSFRASGGLPSSYNEQFF. In nucleotides, the CDR3 is TGTGCCAGCAGCTTCCGCGCTAGCGGGGGGCTCCCCAGCTCCTACAATGAGCAGTTCTTC.

This clonotype appeared many times. The CDR3 nucleotides are TGTGCTAGTGCAAAATTAGCGGGGGGCCAAGAGAATGAGCAGTTCTTC. As protein: CASAKLAGGQENEQFF. The rearrangement joins TRBV12-5 to TRBJ2-1; 10 nucleotides agree with TRBD2. After removal of 7 bases from V and 7 bases from J, the junction contained 13 bases not matched to a gene. The CDR3 loop spans 16 amino acids. Germline values: CDR1 LGHNT, CDR2 FRNRAP. Based on the CDR3 plus reference TRBV12-5 and TRBJ2-1, the full variable domain is DARVTQTPRHKVTEMGQEVTMRCQPILGHNTVFWYRQTMMQGLELLAYFRNRAPLDDSGMPKDRFSAEMPDATLATLKIQPSEPRDSAVYFCASAKLAGGQENEQFFGPGTRLTVL.

This clonotype has ten or more counts. CDR3 protein: CASSWGTSTDTQYF. CDR3 sequence (DNA): TGCGCCAGCAGCTGGGGGACTAGCACAGATACGCAGTATTTT. The chain is built from TRBV5-1 and TRBJ2-3, with D perhaps TRBD2 (6 bases). The CDR3 runs 14 residues. Germline CDR1 SGHRS, CDR2 YFSETQ. Trimming took off 3 bases at V and 0 bases at J, with 8 bases between the two ends. Based on the CDR3 plus reference TRBV5-1 and TRBJ2-3, the full variable domain is KAGVTQTPRYLIKTRGQQVTLSCSPISGHRSVSWYQQTPGQGLQFLFEYFSETQRNKGNFPGRFSGRQFSNSRSEMNVSTLELGDSALYLCASSWGTSTDTQYFGPGTRLTVL.

Concerning this clonotype itself: A much larger clone lies a single base off, so this may be a read error. The chain uses TRBV10-1 and TRBJ2-2; a possible D gene is TRBD2 (5 bases). From germline, CDR1 is WNHNN and CDR2 SYGVQD (reference sequence). The CDR3 is made up of 11 amino acids. CDR3 sequence (DNA): TGCGCCAGCAGTGACTCTGGGGAGCCGTTTTTT. Its protein product is CASSDSGEPFF.

This clonotype was counted many times. The chain links TRBV7-3 to TRBJ2-1, with 11 nucleotides matching TRBD2. The CDR3 is made up of 18 amino acids. Germline V lookup: CDR1 SGHTA, CDR2 FQGTGA. With V trimmed by 5 bases and J by 6 bases, 15 bases remained unmatched. The CDR3 DNA is TGTGCCAGCAGCCCCACGACGGTCGTTAGCGGGGGGGGCAATGAGCAGTTCTTC. It codes for CASSPTTVVSGGGNEQFF.

This clonotype appeared many times. The rearrangement links TRBV5-1 to TRBJ2-7; unclear D gene. V was clipped by 3 bases and J by 3 bases, with 16 bases between them. CDR3 length: 15 amino acids. Germline V gives CDR1 SGHRS, CDR2 YFSETQ. This chain's CDR3 is CASSSDIGRVYEQYF. The CDR3 DNA follows: TGCGCCAGCAGCTCTGACATCGGAAGAGTCTACGAGCAGTACTTC.